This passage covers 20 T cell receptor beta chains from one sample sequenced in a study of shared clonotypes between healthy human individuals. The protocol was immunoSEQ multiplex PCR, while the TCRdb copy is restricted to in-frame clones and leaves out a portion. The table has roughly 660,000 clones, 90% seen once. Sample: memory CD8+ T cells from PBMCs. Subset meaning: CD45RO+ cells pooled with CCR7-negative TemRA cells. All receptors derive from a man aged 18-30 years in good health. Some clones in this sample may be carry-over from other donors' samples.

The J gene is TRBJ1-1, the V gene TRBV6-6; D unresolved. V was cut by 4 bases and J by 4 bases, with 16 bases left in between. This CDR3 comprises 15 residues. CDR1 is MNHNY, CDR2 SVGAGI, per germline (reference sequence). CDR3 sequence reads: CASSSDSFGSTEAFF. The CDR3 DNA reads TGTGCCAGCAGTTCGGACTCCTTCGGGAGCACTGAAGCTTTCTTT.

The CDR3 spells CASSLRNGDSYNEQFF. In DNA form, the CDR3 reads TGTGCCAGCAGCTTACGCAACGGGGACTCCTACAATGAGCAGTTCTTC. The V and J genes are TRBV7-3 and TRBJ2-1, with a tentative D call TRBD2 (5 bases). Per the germline V gene, CDR1 is SGHTA and CDR2 is FQGTGA. The V end was cut by 2 bases, the J end by 0 bases, with 11 bases between. This CDR3 is built from 16 residues.

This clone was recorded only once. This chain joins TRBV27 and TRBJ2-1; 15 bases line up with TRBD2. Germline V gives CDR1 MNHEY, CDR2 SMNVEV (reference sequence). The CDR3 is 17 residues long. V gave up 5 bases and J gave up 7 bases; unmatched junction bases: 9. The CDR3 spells CASSRGTSGRIGNEQFF. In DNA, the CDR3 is TGTGCCAGCAGTCGGGGGACTAGCGGGAGGATTGGGAATGAGCAGTTCTTC.

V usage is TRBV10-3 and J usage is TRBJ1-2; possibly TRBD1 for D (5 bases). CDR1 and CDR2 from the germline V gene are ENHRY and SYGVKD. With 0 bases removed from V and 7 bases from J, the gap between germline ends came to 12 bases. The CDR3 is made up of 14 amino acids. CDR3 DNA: TGTGCCATCAGTGAGTCAAAGGGGTACTCTGGCTACACCTTC. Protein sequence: CAISESKGYSGYTF.

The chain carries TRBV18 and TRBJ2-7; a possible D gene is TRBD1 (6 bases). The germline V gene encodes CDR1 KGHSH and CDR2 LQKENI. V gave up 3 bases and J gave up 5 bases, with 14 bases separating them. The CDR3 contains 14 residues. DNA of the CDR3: TGTGCCAGCTCACCGTCACAGGGCTGGGACGAGCAGTACTTC. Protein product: CASSPSQGWDEQYF.

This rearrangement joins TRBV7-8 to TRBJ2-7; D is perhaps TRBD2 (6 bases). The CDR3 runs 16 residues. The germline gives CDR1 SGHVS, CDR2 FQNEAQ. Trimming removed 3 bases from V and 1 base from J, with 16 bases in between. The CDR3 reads CASSFITGDVSYEQYF. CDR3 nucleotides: TGTGCCAGCAGCTTTATCACGGGAGACGTTTCCTACGAGCAGTACTTC.

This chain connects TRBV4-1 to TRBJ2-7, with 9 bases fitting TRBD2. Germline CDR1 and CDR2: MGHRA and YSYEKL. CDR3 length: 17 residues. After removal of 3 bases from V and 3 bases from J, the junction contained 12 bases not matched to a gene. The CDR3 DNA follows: TGCGCCAGCAGCCACCCACCGGTAGCGGGAGAGCGCTACGAGCAGTACTTC. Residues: CASSHPPVAGERYEQYF.

CDR3 residues: CASSLTTLAGPNPTDTQYF. The CDR3 coding sequence is TGCGCCAGCAGCTTAACCACACTAGCGGGACCAAATCCCACAGATACGCAGTATTTT. The chain has TRBV5-1 and TRBJ2-3; TRBD2 matches at 10 bases. V was pared by 2 bases and J by 2 bases, with 14 bases of the junction left unmatched. Germline CDR1 and CDR2: SGHRS and YFSETQ. CDR3 length: 19 amino acids.

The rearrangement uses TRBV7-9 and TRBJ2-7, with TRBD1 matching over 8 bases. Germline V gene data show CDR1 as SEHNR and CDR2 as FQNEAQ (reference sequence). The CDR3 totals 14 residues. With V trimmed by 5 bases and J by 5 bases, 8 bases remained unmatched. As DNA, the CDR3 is TGTGCCAGCAGCCCCGGGGCAGGGGGCAACGAGCAGTACTTC. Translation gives CASSPGAGGNEQYF.

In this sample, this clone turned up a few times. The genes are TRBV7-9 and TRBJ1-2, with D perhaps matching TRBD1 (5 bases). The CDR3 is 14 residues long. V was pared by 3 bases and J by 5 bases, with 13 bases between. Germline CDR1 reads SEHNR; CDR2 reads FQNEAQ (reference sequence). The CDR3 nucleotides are TGTGCCAGCAGCTTTGCGGCAGGGCAGTATGGCTACACCTTC. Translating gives CASSFAAGQYGYTF.

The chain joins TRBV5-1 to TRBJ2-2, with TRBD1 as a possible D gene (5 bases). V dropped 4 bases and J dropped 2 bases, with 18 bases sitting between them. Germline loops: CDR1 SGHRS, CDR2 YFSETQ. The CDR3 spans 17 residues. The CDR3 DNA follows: TGCGCCAGCAGCGTCCTGGCGCGGCAGGGTAACACCGGGGAGCTGTTTTTT. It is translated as CASSVLARQGNTGELFF.

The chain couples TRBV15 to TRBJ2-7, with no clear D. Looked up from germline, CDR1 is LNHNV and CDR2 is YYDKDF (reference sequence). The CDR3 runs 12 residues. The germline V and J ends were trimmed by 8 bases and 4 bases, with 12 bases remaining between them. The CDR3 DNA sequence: TGTGCCACCTGGGGTGGTAGGTACGAGCAGTACTTC. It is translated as CATWGGRYEQYF.

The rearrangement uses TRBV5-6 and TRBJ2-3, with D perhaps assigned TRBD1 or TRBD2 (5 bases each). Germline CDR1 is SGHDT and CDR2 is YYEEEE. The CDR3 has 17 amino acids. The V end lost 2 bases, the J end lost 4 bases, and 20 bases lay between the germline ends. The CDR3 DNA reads TGTGCCAGCAGCTTAGGAAGTGGGGCAGGGAGCGCAGATACGCAGTATTTT. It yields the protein CASSLGSGAGSADTQYF.

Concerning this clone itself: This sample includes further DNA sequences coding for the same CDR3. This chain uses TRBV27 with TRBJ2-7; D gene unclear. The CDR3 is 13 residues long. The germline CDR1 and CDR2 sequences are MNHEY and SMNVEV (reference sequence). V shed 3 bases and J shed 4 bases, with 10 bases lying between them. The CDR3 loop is CASSLRAGYEQYF. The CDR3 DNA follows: TGTGCCAGCAGTTTGAGAGCTGGGTACGAGCAGTACTTC.

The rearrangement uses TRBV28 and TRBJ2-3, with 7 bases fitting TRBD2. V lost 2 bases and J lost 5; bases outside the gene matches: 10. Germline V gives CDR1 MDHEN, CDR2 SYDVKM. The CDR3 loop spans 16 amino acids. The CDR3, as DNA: TGTGCCAGCAGTTTAGTCGGGACGGGGGGATTAGATACGCAGTATTTT. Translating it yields CASSLVGTGGLDTQYF.

In DNA, the CDR3 is TGTGCCAGCAGCTTAGGGAGGGTGGAGACTGAAGCTTTCTTT. It yields the protein CASSLGRVETEAFF. The chain combines TRBV7-2 with TRBJ1-1; no firm D call. The CDR3 contains 14 residues. V was shortened by 1 base and J by 5 bases, with 11 bases between the two germline ends. In germline, CDR1 is SGHTA, CDR2 FQGNSA.

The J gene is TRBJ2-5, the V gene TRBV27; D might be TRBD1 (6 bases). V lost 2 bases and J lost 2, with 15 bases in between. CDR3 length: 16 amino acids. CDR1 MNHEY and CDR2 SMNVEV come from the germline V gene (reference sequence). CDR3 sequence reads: CASSLLPGQKQETQYF. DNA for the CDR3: TGTGCCAGCAGTTTACTACCCGGACAGAAACAAGAGACCCAGTACTTC.

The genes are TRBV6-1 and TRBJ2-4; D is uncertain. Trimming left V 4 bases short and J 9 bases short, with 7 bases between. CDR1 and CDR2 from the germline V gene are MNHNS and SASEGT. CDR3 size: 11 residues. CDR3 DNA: TGTGCCAGCAGTGCCATCGGCATTCAGTACTTC. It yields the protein CASSAIGIQYF.

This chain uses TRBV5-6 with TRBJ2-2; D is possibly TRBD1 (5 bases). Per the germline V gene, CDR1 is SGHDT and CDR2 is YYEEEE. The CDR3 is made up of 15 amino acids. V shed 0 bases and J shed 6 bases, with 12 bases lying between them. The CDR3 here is CASSLVQGIAGELFF. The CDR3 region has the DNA TGTGCCAGCAGCTTGGTTCAGGGAATCGCCGGGGAGCTGTTTTTT.

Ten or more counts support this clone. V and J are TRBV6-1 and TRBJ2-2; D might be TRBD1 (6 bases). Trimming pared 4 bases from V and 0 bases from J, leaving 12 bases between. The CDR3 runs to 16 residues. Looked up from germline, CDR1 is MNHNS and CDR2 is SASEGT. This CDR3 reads CASSAYRETNTGELFF. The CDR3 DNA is TGTGCCAGCAGTGCGTACAGGGAAACGAACACCGGGGAGCTGTTTTTT.